This T cell receptor beta chain was identified in a study of T cell repertoires in cytomegalovirus infection. Across the study: Recently identified HLA-C-restricted CMV epitopes were among the peptides used. Through public TCR beta signatures, both CMV infection and matching HLA type were indicated.

In TCRdb, the reads were re-called with MiXCR into one record per CDR3 protein. The table records about 400,000 distinct CDR3 sequences, about a third of them present only once. CDR3 size: 15 residues. The germline CDR1 and CDR2 sequences are LGHNA and YSLEER. V was pared by 3 bases and J by 7 bases, with 6 bases of the junction left unmatched. Regarding the study as a whole: Within the response measured ex vivo, HLA-C-restricted CMV-specific TCR beta clonotypes were dominant.

A note on this clonotype: Its antigen is not identified.

Sequenced material: cultured PBMCs, taken from culture after CMV antigen stimulation. This sequence originates from a human donor in good health (CMV status not recorded). Some clones in this sample may be carry-over from other donors' samples. The chain combines TRBV4-3 with TRBJ2-2; 9 bases agree with TRBD2. CDR3 region: CASSQGLAKNGELFF. The CDR3 DNA follows: TGCGCCAGCAGCCAGGGACTAGCTAAGAACGGGGAGCTGTTTTTT.